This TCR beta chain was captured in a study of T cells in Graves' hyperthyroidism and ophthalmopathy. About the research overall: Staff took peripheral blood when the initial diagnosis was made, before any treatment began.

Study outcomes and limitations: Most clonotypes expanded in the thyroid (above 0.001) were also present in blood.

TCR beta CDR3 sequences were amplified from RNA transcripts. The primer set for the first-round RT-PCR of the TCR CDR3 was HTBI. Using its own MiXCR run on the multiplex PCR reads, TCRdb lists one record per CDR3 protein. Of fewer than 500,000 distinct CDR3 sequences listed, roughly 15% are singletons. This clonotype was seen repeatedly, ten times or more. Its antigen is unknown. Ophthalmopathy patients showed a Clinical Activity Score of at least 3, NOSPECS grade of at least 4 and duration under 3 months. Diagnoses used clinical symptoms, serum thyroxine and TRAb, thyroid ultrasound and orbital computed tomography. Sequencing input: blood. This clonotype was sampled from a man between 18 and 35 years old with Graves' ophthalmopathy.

CDR3 sequence reads: CASSLGSGFYEQYF. DNA for the CDR3: TGCGCCAGCAGCTTAGGATCCGGGTTCTACGAGCAGTACTTC. The rearrangement joins TRBV5-1 to TRBJ2-7, with D unclear. The germline V gene encodes CDR1 SGHRS and CDR2 YFSETQ. The CDR3 runs to 14 residues. V lost 2 bases and J lost 3, with 12 bases in between.